These 27 T cell receptor beta chains were all obtained from the same sample, sequenced in a study of cytomegalovirus exposure and HLA in healthy donors. Primers: 60 Vbeta forward and 13 Jbeta reverse. Only in-frame clones appear in the TCRdb table, and some are missing; sequencing was by immunoSEQ multiplex PCR. The sample includes more than 95,000 clones, 70% to 80% of them seen just once. The sequencing sample was made of PBMCs. The receptors stem from a young woman in good health and CMV-seronegative.

This clone showed up just once. The rearrangement links TRBV28 to TRBJ1-2; 8 bases match TRBD1. CDR3 length equals 15 residues. CDR1 and CDR2 from the germline V gene are MDHEN and SYDVKM. V shed 5 bases, J shed 4 bases, and the junction held 9 bases outside the gene matches. CDR3 bases: TGTGCCAGCAGTCCCACGACAGGGGAGGGCTATGGCTACACCTTC. This codes for CASSPTTGEGYGYTF.

The J gene is TRBJ2-7, the V gene TRBV27, with D unresolved. The CDR3 runs to 13 residues. V lost 4 bases to trimming and J lost 3 bases, with 10 bases between them. Looked up from germline, CDR1 is MNHEY and CDR2 is SMNVEV (reference sequence). DNA for the CDR3: TGTGCCAGCAGTTGGAGCTTTCGCTACGAGCAGTACTTC. Encoded protein: CASSWSFRYEQYF.

This clone has just one count. V is TRBV19 and J is TRBJ1-2; 10 bases map to TRBD1. CDR3 length: 15 amino acids. The V gene's germline CDR1 is LNHDA and CDR2 SQIVND (reference sequence). The junction had 8 bases not matched to a gene; V was cut back by 3 bases and J by 7 bases. The CDR3 region is CASSMWDRGFGGYTF. CDR3 bases: TGTGCCAGTAGTATGTGGGACAGGGGATTTGGTGGCTACACCTTC.

The chain uses TRBV25-1 and TRBJ1-5; D is possibly TRBD1 (6 bases). This CDR3 contains 14 residues. V was shortened by 4 bases and J by 6 bases, with 13 bases between the two germline ends. CDR1 and CDR2 from the germline V gene are MGHDK and SYGVNS. CDR3 sequence reads: CASSGDIGTQPQHF. CDR3 DNA sequence: TGTGCCAGCAGTGGGGACATAGGTACTCAGCCCCAGCATTTT.

V usage is TRBV2 and J usage is TRBJ2-7; 7 positions match TRBD1. The germline V gene encodes CDR1 SNHLY and CDR2 FYNNEI. Germline trimming cut 10 bases from V and 2 bases from J; bases unmatched to any gene: 5. This CDR3 has 12 amino acids. Here the CDR3 DNA reads TGTGCCACGAGGGACAGTACCTACGAGCAGTACTTC. Protein product: CATRDSTYEQYF.

The chain recombines TRBV14 with TRBJ2-5; no firm D call. CDR3 size: 12 residues. Trimming cost V 1 base and J 6 bases, with 6 bases left between them. CDR1 is SGHDN and CDR2 is FVKESK in the germline V gene. The CDR3 bases are TGTGCCAGCAGCCAAGTATTTCAGACCCAGTACTTC. Translating gives CASSQVFQTQYF.

This clone was seen a few times. The V call is TRBV6-6, the J call TRBJ2-3; D gene ambiguous. This CDR3 has 13 residues. CDR1 is MNHNY and CDR2 is SVGAGI in the germline V gene (reference sequence). V lost 4 bases and J 0 bases, leaving 5 bases between the germline ends. This CDR3 reads CASSSISTDTQYF. CDR3 DNA sequence: TGTGCCAGCAGTTCTATTAGCACAGATACGCAGTATTTT.

This chain links TRBV2 with TRBJ2-2; D unresolved. Germline CDR1 reads SNHLY; CDR2 reads FYNNEI. With 1 base removed from V and 5 bases from J, the gap between germline ends came to 11 bases. The CDR3 has 15 amino acids. The CDR3: CASSEEIAQTGELFF. In DNA, the CDR3 is TGTGCCAGCAGTGAAGAGATAGCTCAGACCGGGGAGCTGTTTTTT.

The chain recombines TRBV7-9 with TRBJ2-5; maybe TRBD2 (5 bases). Germline CDR1 is SEHNR and CDR2 is FQNEAQ (reference sequence). V was pared by 6 bases and J by 0 bases, with 8 bases between. The CDR3 is made up of 13 amino acids. The DNA for the CDR3 is TGTGCCAGCAGTCGGACTTACCAAGAGACCCAGTACTTC. Its protein product is CASSRTYQETQYF.

The chain recombines TRBV7-3 with TRBJ1-1; the match to TRBD1 covers 8 bases. V shed 5 bases and J 2 bases; nucleotides not matched to a gene: 4. The CDR3 sequence is 14 residues long. Germline loops: CDR1 SGHTA, CDR2 FQGTGA. The CDR3 sequence: CASSIGQGNTEAFF. CDR3 DNA sequence: TGTGCCAGCAGCATTGGACAGGGAAACACTGAAGCTTTCTTT.

A few counts support this clone. V is TRBV28 and J is TRBJ1-1; the D gene is possibly TRBD1 (6 bases). CDR1 and CDR2 from the germline V gene are MDHEN and SYDVKM. Between the trimmed V and J ends, which lost 10 bases and 1 base, there was a span of 13 bases. The CDR3 has 13 residues. CDR3 in amino acids: CATSGTPNTEAFF. For the CDR3, the DNA is TGTGCCACCTCCGGGACACCGAACACTGAAGCTTTCTTT.

This sequence joins TRBV5-1 and TRBJ1-5, with D unclear. The germline gives CDR1 SGHRS, CDR2 YFSETQ. V lost 0 bases and J lost 1, with 8 bases in between. CDR3 size: 15 residues. The CDR3 sequence is CASSLEGGSNQPQHF. Written as DNA, the CDR3 is TGCGCCAGCAGCTTGGAGGGCGGGAGCAATCAGCCCCAGCATTTT.

The rearrangement uses TRBV5-1 and TRBJ1-6, with D possibly being TRBD1 (6 bases). This CDR3 spans 14 amino acids. CDR1 is SGHRS and CDR2 is YFSETQ in the germline V gene. V was shortened by 2 bases and J by 7 bases, with 10 bases between the two germline ends. The CDR3: CASSLDRRNSPLHF. CDR3 DNA sequence: TGCGCCAGCAGCTTAGACAGGAGAAATTCACCCCTCCACTTT.

J is TRBJ1-5 and V is TRBV2; the D is unclear. Germline CDR1 SNHLY, CDR2 FYNNEI. V lost 3 bases and J 4 bases, leaving 10 bases between the germline ends. The CDR3 contains 14 residues. The CDR3 sequence: CASSESRDNQPQHF. Here the CDR3 DNA reads TGTGCCAGCAGTGAGAGCCGGGATAATCAGCCCCAGCATTTT. The full variable domain, in which reference TRBV2 and TRBJ1-5 provide the parts outside the CDR3, is EPEVTQTPSHQVTQMGQEVILRCVPISNHLYFYWYRQILGQKVEFLVSFYNNEISEKSEIFDDQFSVERPDGSNFTLKIRSTKLEDSAMYFCASSESRDNQPQHFGDGTRLSIL.

The genes are TRBV5-8 and TRBJ1-6; no definite D call. Germline CDR1 is SGHTS and CDR2 is YDEGEE. There are 12 residues in the CDR3. V was cut by 4 bases and J by 11 bases, with 10 bases left in between. The CDR3 nucleotides are TGTGCCAGCAGCCTCAGAATCCCACCCCTCCACTTT. This translates into CASSLRIPPLHF.

The V call is TRBV28, the J call TRBJ2-7, with 9 positions matching TRBD1. Germline V gives CDR1 MDHEN, CDR2 SYDVKM. V trimming: 6 bases; J trimming: 1 base; junction bases outside the gene matches: 7. This CDR3 comprises 15 residues. As DNA, the CDR3 is TGTGCCAGCAGAGTAGACAGGGGGTTTTCCTACGAGCAGTACTTC. This codes for CASRVDRGFSYEQYF. Full variable domain (remainder filled in from reference TRBV28 and TRBJ2-7): DVKVTQSSRYLVKRTGEKVFLECVQDMDHENMFWYRQDPGLGLRLIYFSYDVKMKEKGDIPEGYSVSREKKERFSLILESASTNQTSMYLCASRVDRGFSYEQYFGPGTRLTVT.

The chain combines TRBV9 with TRBJ2-1; a weak D match, TRBD1 (5 bases). The germline V gene has CDR1 SGDLS and CDR2 YYNGEE. The length of the CDR3 is 15 residues. V lost 0 bases to trimming and J lost 0 bases, with 7 bases between them. DNA for the CDR3: TGTGCCAGCAGCGTAGCTGACAGCTCCTACAATGAGCAGTTCTTC. It is translated as CASSVADSSYNEQFF.

The genes are TRBV6-6 and TRBJ1-2; a weak D match, TRBD1 (5 bases). V lost 4 bases to trimming and J lost 4 bases, with 16 bases between them. This CDR3 has 15 residues. Germline CDR1 reads MNHNY; CDR2 reads SVGAGI (reference sequence). The CDR3 region is CASSSQDKPAYGYTF. In DNA form, the CDR3 reads TGTGCCAGCAGTTCACAGGATAAGCCTGCCTATGGCTACACCTTC.

The J gene is TRBJ2-5, the V gene TRBV29-1, with 9 bases identical to TRBD1. Germline values: CDR1 SQVTM, CDR2 ANQGSEA. This CDR3 has 15 residues. V gave up 6 bases and J gave up 4 bases; unmatched junction bases: 12. The CDR3 loop reads CSVANIPGQGETQYF. The CDR3 nucleotides read TGCAGCGTCGCTAACATACCGGGACAGGGAGAGACCCAGTACTTC.

This chain uses TRBV7-8 with TRBJ1-5; D is unresolved. V lost 2 bases and J lost 10, with 18 bases in between. Germline V gives CDR1 SGHVS, CDR2 FQNEAQ. The CDR3 has 15 residues. The CDR3 sequence: CASSLIRVTGNPQHF. CDR3 DNA sequence: TGTGCCAGCAGCTTAATTCGAGTAACGGGGAATCCCCAGCATTTT. The full variable domain, in which reference TRBV7-8 and TRBJ1-5 provide the parts outside the CDR3, is GAGVSQSPRYKVAKRGQDVALRCDPISGHVSLFWYQQALGQGPEFLTYFQNEAQLDKSGLPSDRFFAERPEGSVSTLKIQRTQQEDSAVYLCASSLIRVTGNPQHFGDGTRLSIL.

The rearrangement links TRBV5-1 to TRBJ2-1; D gene ambiguous. Germline V gene lookup returns CDR1 SGHRS and CDR2 YFSETQ. The CDR3 runs 13 residues. Trimming took off 0 bases at V and 5 bases at J, with 6 bases between the two ends. CDR3 coding DNA: TGCGCCAGCAGCTTGGTGGCCCACAATGAGCAGTTCTTC. Translated, it gives CASSLVAHNEQFF.

This clone was counted only a few times. The gene calls are TRBV7-2 and TRBJ1-6, with 9 bases matching TRBD1. Germline V CDR1 and CDR2: SGHTA, FQGNSA. V lost 2 bases, J lost 8 bases, and 10 bases stayed unmatched. The CDR3 totals 17 residues. The CDR3, as DNA: TGTGCCAGCAGCTTACTCCCCCCGGGACAGGGATATTCACCCCTCCACTTT. It encodes CASSLLPPGQGYSPLHF.

This sequence joins TRBV5-6 and TRBJ1-6, with 7 bases identical to TRBD1. Germline CDR1 is SGHDT and CDR2 is YYEEEE. The junction had 4 bases not matched to a gene; V was cut back by 0 bases and J by 7 bases. The CDR3 totals 15 residues. CDR3 nucleotides: TGTGCCAGCAGCTTGGCGACAGGGACGAATTCACCCCTCCACTTT. It codes for CASSLATGTNSPLHF.

V is TRBV5-1 and J is TRBJ2-1; D is possibly TRBD1 (6 bases). The CDR3 sequence is 13 residues long. The germline CDR1 and CDR2 sequences are SGHRS and YFSETQ. Trimming took 4 bases from V and 4 from J, leaving 9 bases between them. The CDR3 nucleotides read TGCGCCAGCAGCCCCACAGGGTACAATGAGCAGTTCTTC. This encodes CASSPTGYNEQFF.

The V call is TRBV5-1, the J call TRBJ2-5; 8 positions match TRBD1. The CDR3 totals 16 residues. The V gene's germline CDR1 is SGHRS and CDR2 YFSETQ. V lost 1 base to trimming and J lost 4 bases; unmatched junction nucleotides: 9. The CDR3 is CASSLSPGTGGETQYF. CDR3 nucleotide sequence: TGCGCCAGCAGCTTGTCACCCGGGACAGGTGGAGAGACCCAGTACTTC. The entire variable domain, with the rest obtained from reference TRBV5-1 and TRBJ2-5, is as follows: KAGVTQTPRYLIKTRGQQVTLSCSPISGHRSVSWYQQTPGQGLQFLFEYFSETQRNKGNFPGRFSGRQFSNSRSEMNVSTLELGDSALYLCASSLSPGTGGETQYFGPGTRLLVL.

The V gene is TRBV5-4, the J gene TRBJ2-1, with D possibly matching TRBD2 (6 bases). From germline, CDR1 is SGHNT and CDR2 YYREEE (reference sequence). The CDR3 totals 15 residues. Trimming pared 4 bases from V and 8 bases from J, leaving 19 bases between. DNA of the CDR3: TGTGCCAGCAGCCGGGCGGGGAACCGTTTCGATGAGCAGTTCTTC. It yields the protein CASSRAGNRFDEQFF.

The DNA for the CDR3 is TGTGCCAGCACCGTCCCGGGACAGGGGAACGCCGAGCAGTACTTC. Amino acids: CASTVPGQGNAEQYF. The chain recombines TRBV5-8 with TRBJ2-7; 10 bases agree with TRBD1. The V and J ends lost 6 bases and 6 bases, in that order; junction bases with no gene match: 12. This CDR3 is built from 15 residues. Germline CDR1 is SGHTS and CDR2 is YDEGEE.